The sequence of this T cell receptor (beta chain) was determined in a study of blood T cell repertoires in COVID-19. Whole-study context: Both acute and convalescent COVID-19 samples were obtained from the United States, Italy and Spain. T cells, B-cell-depleted T cells, or PBMCs supplied cDNA or gDNA.

V lost 8 bases to trimming and J lost 8 bases, with 12 bases between them. Germline CDR1 reads MNHNY; CDR2 reads SVGAGI (reference sequence). The CDR3 spans 12 residues. While infection was still active, Seattle patients were enrolled and then followed longitudinally. TCRdb keeps only in-frame clones here, not all; method: immunoSEQ multiplex PCR. The sample lists 440,000 or so clones, 75% to 90% seen once, with around 1.5% in the top ten. Sequenced input: peripheral blood. The chain joins TRBV6-6 to TRBJ1-4; D remains ambiguous. The TCR sequence derives from a woman between 40 and 55 years old with COVID-19, enrolled during active disease. CDR3 nucleotide sequence: TGTGCCAGCGAGCTCGAGGGAGAAAAACTGTTTTTT. Its translation: CASELEGEKLFF.